These T cell receptor beta chains were read from a single sample in a study of T-cell reconstitution after alpha-beta-depleted transplantation in children. TCRdb called the PCR reads again in MiXCR, with one record for every CDR3 protein. This table holds tens of thousands of distinct CDR3 sequences, 15% to 20% found once. Sequencing was performed on PBMCs, mostly from graft donor cells, taken 360 days after TCRalphabeta/CD19-depleted stem cell transplant. These receptors were obtained from a male patient aged 2-10 years who had a stem cell transplant for acute lymphoblastic leukemia, so the T cells may come from the graft donor. Each CDR3 is given without its conserved first and last residue.

v_call,j_call,cdr3_aa
TRBV24-1,TRBJ2-1,ATTTSGSYNEQF
TRBV10-3,TRBJ2-1,AISESAPYNEQF
TRBV5-5,TRBJ2-1,ASSLGREFPYNEQF
TRBV5-1,TRBJ2-3,ASCALDGLAGENRTDTQY
TRBV5-1,TRBJ2-1,ASSSGTSVFSYNEQF
TRBV4-1,TRBJ2-7,ASSRYGTRDYEQY
TRBV7-9,TRBJ2-1,ASTFGGLPYNEQF
TRBV7-8,TRBJ2-7,ASSLGRLAGGSYEQY
TRBV18,TRBJ1-3,ASSPLGVTGNTIY
TRBV6-5,TRBJ1-1,ASRRQGNTEAF
TRBV9,TRBJ2-3,ASSVARERDTQY
TRBV10-3,TRBJ2-7,AISESGQIYEQY
TRBV7-9,TRBJ1-1,ASSLQSTTEAF
TRBV24-1,TRBJ1-1,ATSGGNTEAF
TRBV7-2,TRBJ1-1,ASSPRAGSEAF
TRBV4-1,TRBJ2-3,ASSQERNPRDNTDTQY
TRBV6-5,TRBJ1-1,ASSYTSPRHEAF
TRBV7-2,TRBJ2-7,ASSFHRGLWYEQY
TRBV20-1,TRBJ1-3,SASPTGRRSGNTIY
TRBV7-9,TRBJ2-5,ASSRAGLMFEETQY
TRBV7-6,TRBJ2-3,ASSLGDRNSDTQY
TRBV12-5,TRBJ2-1,ASGLVPTSGRENEQF
TRBV20-1,TRBJ2-1,SADERRIQRKQF
TRBV12-3/TRBV12-4,TRBJ2-3,ASSISGPQY
TRBV24-1,TRBJ2-1,ATSDFLWIAGEANNEQF
TRBV4-1,TRBJ2-7,ASSQDWWDRGYEQY
TRBV5-6,TRBJ1-2,ASSFHRANYGYT
TRBV6-1,TRBJ2-7,ASSHLGTEAYEQY
TRBV9,TRBJ1-1,ASSVGWTGLNTEAF
TRBV20-1,TRBJ2-7,SATRLAGPYEQY
TRBV4-1,TRBJ2-4,ASSHNPGGRSSIQY
TRBV12-5,TRBJ2-3,ASGLARLASPSTDTQY
TRBV7-9,TRBJ2-3,ASNRQGNTDTQY
TRBV6-1,TRBJ1-5,ASSDYQPQH
TRBV5-1,TRBJ2-2,ASTLSGSDTGELF
TRBV29-1,TRBJ2-7,SVGSNSYEQY
TRBV6-1,TRBJ2-1,ASSPQGGYNEQF
TRBV12-3/TRBV12-4,TRBJ2-5,ASSLGQRIQETQY
TRBV7-9,TRBJ1-2,ASSSSYT
TRBV10-3,TRBJ2-1,AISESGTGGSYNEQF
TRBV10-2,TRBJ2-7,ASSEVGEQY
TRBV12-3/TRBV12-4,TRBJ2-7,ASSLTAEQY
TRBV29-1,TRBJ2-1,SVGLLNEQF
TRBV7-9,TRBJ2-3,ASSYWDGVPDTQY
TRBV5-6,TRBJ2-3,ASSFGGTSAIASTDTQY
TRBV4-1,TRBJ2-2,ASSQVGSAGEYGELF
TRBV27,TRBJ2-3,ASSFQIPLDPSNTQY
TRBV5-1,TRBJ1-1,ASSLVGINTEAF
TRBV5-1,TRBJ2-3,ASSLVWGAQTDTQY
TRBV2,TRBJ2-5,ASSERIRTGGKETQY
TRBV12-3/TRBV12-4,TRBJ2-2,ASSLKGPGELF
TRBV6-5,TRBJ1-1,ASSYNGRGIEAF